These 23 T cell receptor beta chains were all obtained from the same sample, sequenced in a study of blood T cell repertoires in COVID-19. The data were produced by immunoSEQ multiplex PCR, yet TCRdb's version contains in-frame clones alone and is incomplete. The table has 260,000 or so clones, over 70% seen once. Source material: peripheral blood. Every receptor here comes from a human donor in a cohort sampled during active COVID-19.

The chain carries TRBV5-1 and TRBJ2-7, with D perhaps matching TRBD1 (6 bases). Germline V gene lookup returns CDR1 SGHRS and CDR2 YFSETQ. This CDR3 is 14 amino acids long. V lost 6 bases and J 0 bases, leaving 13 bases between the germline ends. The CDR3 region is CASTQGVTSYEQYF. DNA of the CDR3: TGCGCCAGCACACAGGGAGTAACCTCCTACGAGCAGTACTTC.

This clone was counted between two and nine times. The CDR3 DNA sequence: TGTGCCAGCAGCCTACAGGGGGCTGGGGCCAACGTCCTGACTTTC. As protein: CASSLQGAGANVLTF. The genes are TRBV7-6 and TRBJ2-6; 8 bases fit TRBD1. Germline CDR1 is SGHVS and CDR2 is FNYEAQ. V shed 5 bases and J 2 bases; nucleotides not matched to a gene: 2. This CDR3 spans 15 amino acids.

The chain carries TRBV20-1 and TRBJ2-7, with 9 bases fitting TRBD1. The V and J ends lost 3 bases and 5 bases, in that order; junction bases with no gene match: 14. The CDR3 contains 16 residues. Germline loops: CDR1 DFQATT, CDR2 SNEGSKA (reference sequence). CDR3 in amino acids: CSASDPHRGLGNEQYF. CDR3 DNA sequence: TGCAGTGCTAGTGATCCCCACAGGGGGCTGGGTAACGAGCAGTACTTC.

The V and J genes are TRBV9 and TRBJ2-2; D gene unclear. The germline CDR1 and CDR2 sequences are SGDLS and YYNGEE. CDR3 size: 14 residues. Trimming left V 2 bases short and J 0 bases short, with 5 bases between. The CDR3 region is CASSVRSNTGELFF. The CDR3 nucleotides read TGTGCCAGCAGCGTTAGATCGAACACCGGGGAGCTGTTTTTT.

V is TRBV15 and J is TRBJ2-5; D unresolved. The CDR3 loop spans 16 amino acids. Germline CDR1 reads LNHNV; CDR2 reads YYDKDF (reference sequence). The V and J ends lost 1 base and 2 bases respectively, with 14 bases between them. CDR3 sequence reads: CATSRGASDAQETQYF. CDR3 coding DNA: TGTGCCACCAGCAGAGGAGCTAGTGATGCACAAGAGACCCAGTACTTC.

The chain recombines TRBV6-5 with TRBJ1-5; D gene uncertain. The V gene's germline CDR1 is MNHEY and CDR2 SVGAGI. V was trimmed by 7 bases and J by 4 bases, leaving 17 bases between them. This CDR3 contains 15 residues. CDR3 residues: CASKGALGHNQPQHF. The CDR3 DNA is TGTGCCAGCAAGGGAGCGTTGGGTCATAATCAGCCCCAGCATTTT.

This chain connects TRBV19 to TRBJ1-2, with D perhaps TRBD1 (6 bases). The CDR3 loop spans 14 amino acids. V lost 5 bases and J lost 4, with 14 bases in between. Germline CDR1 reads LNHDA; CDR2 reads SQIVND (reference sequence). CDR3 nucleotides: TGTGCCAGTAGTGCCCCGGGGGGCGTCTATGGCTACACCTTC. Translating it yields CASSAPGGVYGYTF. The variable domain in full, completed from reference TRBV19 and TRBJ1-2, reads DGGITQSPKYLFRKEGQNVTLSCEQNLNHDAMYWYRQDPGQGLRLIYYSQIVNDFQKGDIAEGYSVSREKKESFPLTVTSAQKNPTAFYLCASSAPGGVYGYTFGSGTRLTVV.

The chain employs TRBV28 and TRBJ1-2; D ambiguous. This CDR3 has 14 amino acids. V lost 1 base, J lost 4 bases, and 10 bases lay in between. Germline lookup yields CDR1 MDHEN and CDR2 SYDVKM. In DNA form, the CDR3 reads TGTGCCAGCAGTTTATTTCGGGAGGTCTATGGCTACACCTTC. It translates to CASSLFREVYGYTF.

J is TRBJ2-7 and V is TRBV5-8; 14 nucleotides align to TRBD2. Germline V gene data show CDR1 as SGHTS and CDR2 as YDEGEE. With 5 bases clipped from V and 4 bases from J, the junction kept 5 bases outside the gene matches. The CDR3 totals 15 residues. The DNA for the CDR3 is TGTGCCAGCAGATATAGGACTAGCGGGAGGTACGAGCAGTACTTC. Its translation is CASRYRTSGRYEQYF.

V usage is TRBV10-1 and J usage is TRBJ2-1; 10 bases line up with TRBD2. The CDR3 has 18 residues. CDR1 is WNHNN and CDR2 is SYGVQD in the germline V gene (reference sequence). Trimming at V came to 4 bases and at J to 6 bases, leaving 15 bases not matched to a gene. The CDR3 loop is CASSVTAGGPYSGNEQFF. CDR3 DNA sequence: TGCGCCAGCAGTGTAACAGCGGGAGGGCCGTACTCGGGCAATGAGCAGTTCTTC.

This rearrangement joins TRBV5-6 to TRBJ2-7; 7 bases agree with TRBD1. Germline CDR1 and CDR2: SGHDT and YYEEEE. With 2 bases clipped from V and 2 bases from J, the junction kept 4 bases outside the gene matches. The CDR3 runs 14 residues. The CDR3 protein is CASSFDQGAYEQYF. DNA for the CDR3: TGTGCCAGCAGCTTCGATCAGGGGGCCTACGAGCAGTACTTC.

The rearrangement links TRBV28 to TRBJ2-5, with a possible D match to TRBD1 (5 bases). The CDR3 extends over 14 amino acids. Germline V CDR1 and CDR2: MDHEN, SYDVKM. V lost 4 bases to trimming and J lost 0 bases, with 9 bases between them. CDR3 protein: CASSSDTYQETQYF. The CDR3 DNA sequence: TGTGCCAGCAGTTCGGACACGTACCAAGAGACCCAGTACTTC.

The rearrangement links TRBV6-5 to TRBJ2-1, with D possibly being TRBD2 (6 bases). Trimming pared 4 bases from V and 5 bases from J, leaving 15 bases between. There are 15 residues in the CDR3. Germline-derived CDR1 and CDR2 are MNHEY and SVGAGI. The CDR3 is CASSLVGGSNNEQFF. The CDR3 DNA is TGTGCCAGCAGTTTAGTCGGAGGGTCTAACAATGAGCAGTTCTTC.

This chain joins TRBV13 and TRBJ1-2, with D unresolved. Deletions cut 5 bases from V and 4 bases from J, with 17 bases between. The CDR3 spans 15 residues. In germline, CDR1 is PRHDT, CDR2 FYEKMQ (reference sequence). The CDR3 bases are TGTGCCAGCAGCCCTATTGGGCAGTCCGGCTATGGCTACACCTTC. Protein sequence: CASSPIGQSGYGYTF. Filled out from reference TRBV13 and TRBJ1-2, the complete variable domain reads AAGVIQSPRHLIKEKRETATLKCYPIPRHDTVYWYQQGPGQDPQFLISFYEKMQSDKGSIPDRFSAQQFSDYHSELNMSSLELGDSALYFCASSPIGQSGYGYTFGSGTRLTVV.

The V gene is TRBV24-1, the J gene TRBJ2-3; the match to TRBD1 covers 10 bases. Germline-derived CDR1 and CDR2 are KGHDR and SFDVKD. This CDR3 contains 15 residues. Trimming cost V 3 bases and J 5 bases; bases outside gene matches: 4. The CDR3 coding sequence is TGTGCCACCAGTGATGGGGGACAGGGGTTAGATACGCAGTATTTT. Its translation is CATSDGGQGLDTQYF.

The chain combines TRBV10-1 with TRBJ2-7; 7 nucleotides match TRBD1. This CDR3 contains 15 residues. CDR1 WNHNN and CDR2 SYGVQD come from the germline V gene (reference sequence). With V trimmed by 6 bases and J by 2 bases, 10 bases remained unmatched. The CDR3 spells CASSMGTEFPYEQYF. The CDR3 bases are TGCGCCAGCAGCATGGGGACAGAGTTTCCCTACGAGCAGTACTTC.

The chain's CDR3 is CASSSGQAATNEKLFF. For the CDR3, the DNA is TGTGCCAGCAGCTCCGGACAGGCTGCAACTAATGAAAAACTGTTTTTT. This chain joins TRBV7-9 and TRBJ1-4; TRBD1 agrees at 7 bases. The CDR3 is 16 amino acids. Germline V gene lookup returns CDR1 SEHNR and CDR2 FQNEAQ (reference sequence). Trimming at V came to 4 bases and at J to 0 bases, leaving 5 bases not matched to a gene.

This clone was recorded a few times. The CDR3 DNA is TGTGCCAGCTCACTGCGGGGGACCGGGGAGCTGTTTTTT. Residues: CASSLRGTGELFF. V and J are TRBV18 and TRBJ2-2; 7 bases line up with TRBD2. The CDR3 spans 13 residues. Germline V CDR1 and CDR2: KGHSH, LQKENI. V lost 4 bases, J lost 5 bases, and 1 base stayed unmatched.

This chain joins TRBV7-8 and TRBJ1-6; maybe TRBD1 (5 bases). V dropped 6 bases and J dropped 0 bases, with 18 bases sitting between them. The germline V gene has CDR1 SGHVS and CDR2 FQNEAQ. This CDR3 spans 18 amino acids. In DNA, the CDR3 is TGTGCCAGCAGTCTTGCAGGGCCAGAGAGCTCCTATAATTCACCCCTCCACTTT. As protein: CASSLAGPESSYNSPLHF. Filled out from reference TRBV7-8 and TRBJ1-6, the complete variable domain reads GAGVSQSPRYKVAKRGQDVALRCDPISGHVSLFWYQQALGQGPEFLTYFQNEAQLDKSGLPSDRFFAERPEGSVSTLKIQRTQQEDSAVYLCASSLAGPESSYNSPLHFGNGTRLTVT.

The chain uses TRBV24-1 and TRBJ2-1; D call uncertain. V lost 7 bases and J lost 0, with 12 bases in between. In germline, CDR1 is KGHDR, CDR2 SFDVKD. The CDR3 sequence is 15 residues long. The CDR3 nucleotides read TGTGCCACCAGCGACCCTAGGAGCTCCTACAATGAGCAGTTCTTC. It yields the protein CATSDPRSSYNEQFF.

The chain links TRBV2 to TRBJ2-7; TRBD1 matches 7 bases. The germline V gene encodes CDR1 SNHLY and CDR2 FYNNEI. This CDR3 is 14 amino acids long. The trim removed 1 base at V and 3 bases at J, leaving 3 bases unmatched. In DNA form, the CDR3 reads TGTGCCAGCAGTGAAGGGACAGGCAGCTACGAGCAGTACTTC. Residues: CASSEGTGSYEQYF.

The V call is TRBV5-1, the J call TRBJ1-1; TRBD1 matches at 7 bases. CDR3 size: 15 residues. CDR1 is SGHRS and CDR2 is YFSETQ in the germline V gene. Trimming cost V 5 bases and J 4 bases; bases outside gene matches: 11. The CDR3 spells CASRLVSGGTTEAFF. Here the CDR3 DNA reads TGCGCCAGCAGACTAGTCTCAGGGGGAACCACTGAAGCTTTCTTT. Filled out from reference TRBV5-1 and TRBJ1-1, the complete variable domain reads KAGVTQTPRYLIKTRGQQVTLSCSPISGHRSVSWYQQTPGQGLQFLFEYFSETQRNKGNFPGRFSGRQFSNSRSEMNVSTLELGDSALYLCASRLVSGGTTEAFFGQGTRLTVV.

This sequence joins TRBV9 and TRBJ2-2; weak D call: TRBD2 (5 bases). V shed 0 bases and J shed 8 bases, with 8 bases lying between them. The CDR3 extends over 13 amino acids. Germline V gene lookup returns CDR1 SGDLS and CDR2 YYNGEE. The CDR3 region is CASSVGESGELFF. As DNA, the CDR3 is TGTGCCAGCAGCGTAGGGGAGTCAGGGGAGCTGTTTTTT.